This TCR beta chain was profiled in a study of OX40 agonist ivuxolimab in advanced cancers. Study information: The patients received agonistic anti-OX40 (CD134) antibody ivuxolimab.

This table comes from immunoSEQ multiplex PCR, and its TCRdb copy is limited to in-frame clones, with some not included. In the table there are tens of thousands of clones, roughly 85% of which are singletons. Notes on the study in general: Expanded peripheral T cell antigen specificity was not determined. Among the lowest peripheral clonal expansion occurred in 0.1-3.0 mg/kg partial responders.

Comment on this clone: Its target is not known.

CDR3 size: 18 residues. Germline V gives CDR1 SGHRS, CDR2 YFSETQ. J gave up 7 bases and V 5 bases, and 19 bases lay outside the gene matches. This chain joins TRBV5-1 and TRBJ1-2, with 11 bases lining up with TRBD1. The clonotype was recovered from an adult with an advanced solid tumor such as melanoma, head and neck, liver or kidney cancer. The starting material was CD4+ or CD8+ T cells sorted from blood, obtained in a trial of the OX40 agonist ivuxolimab. CDR3: CASSFRPLPPGQGVGYTF. Here the CDR3 DNA reads TGCGCCAGCAGTTTTCGCCCCCTCCCACCGGGACAGGGGGTTGGCTACACCTTC.